Below are 22 T cell receptor beta chains sequenced from a single sample in a study of T cells in tuberculosis. Repertoires were generated with immunoSEQ multiplex PCR, while TCRdb's copy carries only in-frame clones and drops some. The data show nearly 60,000 clones, around 90% seen once. Thawed, overnight-rested PBMC were stained with GMM-loaded CD1B tetramer, viability dye and anti-CD3, then sorted. CD1B tetramers were loaded with Rhodococcus equi-derived C32 glucose monomycolate. The sequenced sample consisted of CD1b-GMM tetramer-negative cells sorted from PBMCs. The receptors were sampled from an adult woman with latent tuberculosis.

This sequence joins TRBV6-6 and TRBJ1-6, with a weak D call TRBD1 (5 bases). The CDR3 has 14 residues. Trimming removed 8 bases from V and 8 bases from J, with 16 bases in between. Germline V gene sequence: CDR1 MNHNY, CDR2 SVGAGI (reference sequence). This chain's CDR3 is CASGDGGAHSPLHF. CDR3 DNA: TGTGCCAGCGGGGATGGAGGGGCGCATTCACCCCTCCACTTT.

The chain recombines TRBV5-1 with TRBJ2-6; D is possibly TRBD1 (6 bases). Germline V gives CDR1 SGHRS, CDR2 YFSETQ. The V gene lost 0 bases and the J gene lost 0 bases, with 10 bases spanning the gap. The CDR3 covers 17 residues. CDR3 DNA sequence: TGCGCCAGCAGCTTGGCAGGGGAATCCTCTGGGGCCAACGTCCTGACTTTC. This codes for CASSLAGESSGANVLTF.

Note on this clone: The sample holds other DNA sequences that translate to the same CDR3. The chain links TRBV4-2 to TRBJ2-3, with 9 bases aligning to TRBD2. The CDR3 loop spans 15 amino acids. Germline V gene lookup returns CDR1 LGHNA and CDR2 YNFKEQ. V lost 4 bases, J lost 5 bases, and 7 bases stayed unmatched. The DNA for the CDR3 is TGTGCCAGCAGCCGTGGATCTAGCGGGGTAGATACGCAGTATTTT. It translates to CASSRGSSGVDTQYF.

This clone is a singleton in its sample. The gene calls are TRBV29-1 and TRBJ2-5; D unclear. The V end was cut by 3 bases, the J end by 4 bases, with 18 bases between. CDR1 SQVTM and CDR2 ANQGSEA come from the germline V gene. This CDR3 contains 15 residues. CDR3: CSVDLEPPAAETQYF. In nucleotides, the CDR3 is TGCAGCGTTGATTTGGAGCCCCCGGCCGCAGAGACCCAGTACTTC.

The chain is built from TRBV28 and TRBJ1-2; D unresolved. The CDR3 covers 12 residues. Germline V CDR1 and CDR2: MDHEN, SYDVKM. V shed 6 bases and J shed 4 bases, with 9 bases lying between them. The CDR3, as DNA: TGTGCCAGCAGAACAGTCCTCTATGGCTACACCTTC. Its translation is CASRTVLYGYTF.

The chain joins TRBV6-5 to TRBJ1-2; D is perhaps TRBD1 (5 bases). The germline gives CDR1 MNHEY, CDR2 SVGAGI. The CDR3 spans 15 residues. Trimming cost V 3 bases and J 3 bases, with 14 bases left between them. The CDR3 sequence: CASSYSRGGDYGYTF. CDR3 nucleotide sequence: TGTGCCAGCAGTTATTCTCGGGGGGGGGACTATGGCTACACCTTC.

This clone was recorded a few times. This chain joins TRBV9 and TRBJ1-3; no definite D call. The germline V and J ends were trimmed by 0 bases and 2 bases, with 6 bases remaining between them. The CDR3 loop spans 14 amino acids. CDR1 is SGDLS, CDR2 YYNGEE, per germline. The CDR3 here is CASSVGATGNTIYF. CDR3 coding DNA: TGTGCCAGCAGCGTAGGGGCGACTGGAAACACCATATATTTT.

The V call is TRBV5-1, the J call TRBJ2-1, with 7 bases lining up with TRBD2. The length of the CDR3 is 13 residues. From germline, CDR1 is SGHRS and CDR2 YFSETQ. With V trimmed by 1 base and J by 5 bases, 0 bases remained unmatched. DNA of the CDR3: TGCGCCAGCAGCTTGCGGGAGGACAATGAGCAGTTCTTC. Amino acids: CASSLREDNEQFF. Combining the CDR3 with reference TRBV5-1 and TRBJ2-1 gives the whole variable domain KAGVTQTPRYLIKTRGQQVTLSCSPISGHRSVSWYQQTPGQGLQFLFEYFSETQRNKGNFPGRFSGRQFSNSRSEMNVSTLELGDSALYLCASSLREDNEQFFGPGTRLTVL.

CDR3 sequence: CASSSGSWTGELFF. The CDR3 DNA follows: TGTGCCAGCAGTTCCGGGTCGTGGACCGGGGAGCTGTTTTTT. The chain carries TRBV27 and TRBJ2-2; D is unresolved. This CDR3 comprises 14 residues. V gave up 4 bases and J gave up 5 bases, with 11 bases separating them. Germline assignment: CDR1 MNHEY and CDR2 SMNVEV (reference sequence).

This chain links TRBV7-3 with TRBJ2-3; 10 positions agree with TRBD2. The CDR3 length is 14 residues. CDR1 and CDR2 (germline): SGHTA, FQGTGA. The junction had 10 bases not matched to a gene; V was cut back by 10 bases and J by 6 bases. The CDR3 nucleotides are TGTGCCACCGCGCTAGCGGGAGTGGGGGATACGCAGTATTTT. Residues: CATALAGVGDTQYF.

This clone was seen only once. The rearrangement joins TRBV6-5 to TRBJ1-1, with TRBD1 identical over 8 bases. From germline, CDR1 is MNHEY and CDR2 SVGAGI. V was pared by 6 bases and J by 0 bases, with 6 bases of the junction left unmatched. CDR3 size: 15 residues. In DNA, the CDR3 is TGTGCCAGCAGAAGGACAGGGACCTTGAACACTGAAGCTTTCTTT. Translation: CASRRTGTLNTEAFF.

CDR3 region: CASRTGGYNEQFF. CDR3 bases: TGTGCCAGCAGGACTGGCGGTTACAATGAGCAGTTCTTC. The J gene is TRBJ2-1, the V gene TRBV6-1; D is undetermined. The CDR3 covers 13 residues. Germline values: CDR1 MNHNS, CDR2 SASEGT. V was cut by 6 bases and J by 4 bases, with 10 bases left in between.

Here the CDR3 reads CAWSATENQPQHF. The CDR3 region has the DNA TGTGCCTGGAGTGCAACAGAGAATCAGCCCCAGCATTTT. The V call is TRBV30, the J call TRBJ1-5; no firm D call. CDR3 length equals 13 residues. Trimming took 1 base from V and 4 from J, leaving 8 bases between them. CDR1 GTSNPN and CDR2 SVGIG come from the germline V gene (reference sequence).

The chain combines TRBV7-2 with TRBJ2-3, with TRBD1 matching over 10 bases. V lost 5 bases, J lost 4 bases, and 9 bases stayed unmatched. CDR3 length: 16 amino acids. CDR1 and CDR2 from the germline V gene are SGHTA and FQGNSA. The CDR3 spells CASSPDRGRQSDTQYF. The CDR3 region has the DNA TGTGCCAGCAGCCCGGACAGGGGGAGGCAGTCAGATACGCAGTATTTT.

The rearrangement uses TRBV13 and TRBJ1-3, with 11 bases aligning to TRBD1. This CDR3 contains 18 residues. Losses at the gene ends were 5 bases for V and 0 bases for J; bases not matched to a gene: 9. CDR1 is PRHDT, CDR2 FYEKMQ, per germline (reference sequence). The CDR3 region has the DNA TGTGCCAGCAGCCTCCGGGACAGGGGGTTACCCTCTGGAAACACCATATATTTT. It is translated as CASSLRDRGLPSGNTIYF.

The V gene is TRBV4-3, the J gene TRBJ2-5, with D unclear. The CDR3 extends over 14 amino acids. The germline V gene has CDR1 LGHNA and CDR2 YSLEER. V was clipped by 0 bases and J by 5 bases, with 10 bases between them. The CDR3 here is CASSQDKLLETQYF. For the CDR3, the DNA is TGCGCCAGCAGCCAAGATAAACTGTTGGAGACCCAGTACTTC.

The chain combines TRBV19 with TRBJ2-7, with 7 bases aligning to TRBD1. CDR3 length equals 15 residues. V dropped 4 bases and J dropped 1; count of bases not matched to a gene: 7. Germline values: CDR1 LNHDA, CDR2 SQIVND (reference sequence). The CDR3 DNA reads TGTGCCAGTAGTACCAAGGAACAGGGGTCCTACGAGCAGTACTTC. It encodes CASSTKEQGSYEQYF.

The rearrangement joins TRBV7-2 to TRBJ2-2, with 7 positions matching TRBD2. Germline-derived CDR1 and CDR2 are SGHTA and FQGNSA. J gave up 7 bases and V 4 bases, and 6 bases lay outside the gene matches. This CDR3 is built from 14 residues. CDR3 in DNA: TGTGCCAGCAGCTCGTCTAGCGGATACGGGGAGCTGTTTTTT. This encodes CASSSSSGYGELFF.

The V and J genes are TRBV12-5 and TRBJ2-1; 12 positions agree with TRBD2. This CDR3 has 18 residues. Germline V gene data show CDR1 as LGHNT and CDR2 as FRNRAP. Unmatched junction bases numbered 8, after V lost 1 base and J lost 4 bases. CDR3: CASGLGVHLAGGYNEQFF. CDR3 nucleotides: TGTGCTAGTGGTTTGGGGGTACACCTAGCGGGAGGGTACAATGAGCAGTTCTTC.

The chain couples TRBV9 to TRBJ2-1, with 8 bases identical to TRBD1. Germline CDR1 and CDR2: SGDLS and YYNGEE. This CDR3 has 15 amino acids. Unmatched junction bases numbered 9, after V lost 4 bases and J lost 6 bases. The chain's CDR3 is CASSLRTGQGNEQFF. CDR3 nucleotide sequence: TGTGCCAGCAGCCTAAGGACAGGGCAGGGCAATGAGCAGTTCTTC.

The V gene is TRBV28, the J gene TRBJ2-1; 7 nucleotides match TRBD1. V shed 6 bases, J shed 7 bases, and the junction held 15 bases outside the gene matches. CDR1 is MDHEN, CDR2 SYDVKM, per germline. The CDR3 consists of 16 residues. CDR3 DNA sequence: TGTGCCAGCAGGCCAGGGGGTTCTCGGGTAGGGAATGAGCAGTTCTTC. It yields the protein CASRPGGSRVGNEQFF. The variable domain in full, with the rest retrieved from reference TRBV28 and TRBJ2-1, is DVKVTQSSRYLVKRTGEKVFLECVQDMDHENMFWYRQDPGLGLRLIYFSYDVKMKEKGDIPEGYSVSREKKERFSLILESASTNQTSMYLCASRPGGSRVGNEQFFGPGTRLTVL.

This chain connects TRBV5-4 to TRBJ2-7, with D tentatively TRBD1 (5 bases). The CDR3 is 14 residues long. Per germline, CDR1 SGHNT and CDR2 YYREEE (reference sequence). Trimming left V 2 bases short and J 1 base short, with 10 bases between. The CDR3 spells CASSFSQESYEQYF. The CDR3 DNA reads TGTGCCAGCAGCTTCTCACAGGAATCCTACGAGCAGTACTTC. The whole variable domain, remainder taken from reference TRBV5-4 and TRBJ2-7, is ETGVTQSPTHLIKTRGQQVTLRCSSQSGHNTVSWYQQALGQGPQFIFQYYREEENGRGNFPPRFSGLQFPNYSSELNVNALELDDSALYLCASSFSQESYEQYFGPGTRLTVT.